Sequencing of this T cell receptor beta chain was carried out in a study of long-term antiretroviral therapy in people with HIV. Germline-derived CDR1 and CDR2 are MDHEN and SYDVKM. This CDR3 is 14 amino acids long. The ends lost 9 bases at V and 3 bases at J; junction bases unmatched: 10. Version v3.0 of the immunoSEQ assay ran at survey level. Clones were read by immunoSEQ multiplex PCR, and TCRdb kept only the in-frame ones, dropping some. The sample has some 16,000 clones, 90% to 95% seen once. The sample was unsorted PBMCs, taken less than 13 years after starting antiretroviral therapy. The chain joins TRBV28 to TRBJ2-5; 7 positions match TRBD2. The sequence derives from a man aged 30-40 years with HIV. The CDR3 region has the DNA TGTGCCAGTTATCCTCCGGGAGGAGAAGAGACCCAGTACTTC. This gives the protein CASYPPGGEETQYF.